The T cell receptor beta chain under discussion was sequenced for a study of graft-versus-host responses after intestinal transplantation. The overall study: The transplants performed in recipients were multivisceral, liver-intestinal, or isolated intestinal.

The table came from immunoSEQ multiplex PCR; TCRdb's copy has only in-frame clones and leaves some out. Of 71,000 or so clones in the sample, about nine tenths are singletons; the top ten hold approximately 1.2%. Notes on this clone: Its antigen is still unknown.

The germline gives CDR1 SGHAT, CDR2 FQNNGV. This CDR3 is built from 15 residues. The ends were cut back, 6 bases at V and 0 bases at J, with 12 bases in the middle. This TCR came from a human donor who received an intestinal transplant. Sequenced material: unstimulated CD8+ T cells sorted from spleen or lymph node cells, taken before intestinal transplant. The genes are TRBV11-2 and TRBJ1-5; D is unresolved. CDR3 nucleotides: TGTGCCAGCAGTCTCGAGAGACATAGCAATCAGCCCCAGCATTTT. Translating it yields CASSLERHSNQPQHF.